This TCR beta chain is from a study of regulatory T cells in long-lasting Graves disease. In the study overall: For a period under 3 months, newly diagnosed Graves' patients had taken antithyroid drugs. Overall study results and limits: Accuracy may have been reduced by the small sample size.

Both iRepertoire HTBI primers and Arm-PCR of CDR3 regions were used to build the TCR beta libraries. TCRdb re-derived calls from the multiplex PCR reads in MiXCR, one entry per CDR3 protein. The profile shows a few hundred thousand distinct CDR3 sequences, around a sixth of them singletons. This clonotype was counted at least ten times. What it binds is not known. The time point: newly diagnosed GD, antithyroid drugs for less than 3 months. After RNA was extracted from PBMCs, the TCR library was made from it. American Thyroid Association guidelines defined Graves' disease diagnosis. Trimming took off 3 bases at V and 2 bases at J, with 12 bases between the two ends. CDR1 and CDR2 (germline): LNHDA, SQIVND (reference sequence). The CDR3 consists of 15 residues. This sample was also put to use in a study of T cells in Graves' hyperthyroidism and ophthalmopathy.

Sequenced material: peripheral blood mononuclear cells (PBMCs), taken at new diagnosis, from a patient treated with antithyroid drugs. This TCR was sampled from a woman aged 30 to 39 with Graves disease. V and J are TRBV19 and TRBJ2-3; D may be TRBD2 (6 bases). CDR3: CASSMIAGPTDTQYF. For the CDR3, the DNA is TGTGCCAGTAGTATGATTGCGGGACCCACAGATACGCAGTATTTT. Together with reference TRBV19 and TRBJ2-3, the CDR3 gives the full variable domain: DGGITQSPKYLFRKEGQNVTLSCEQNLNHDAMYWYRQDPGQGLRLIYYSQIVNDFQKGDIAEGYSVSREKKESFPLTVTSAQKNPTAFYLCASSMIAGPTDTQYFGPGTRLTVL.